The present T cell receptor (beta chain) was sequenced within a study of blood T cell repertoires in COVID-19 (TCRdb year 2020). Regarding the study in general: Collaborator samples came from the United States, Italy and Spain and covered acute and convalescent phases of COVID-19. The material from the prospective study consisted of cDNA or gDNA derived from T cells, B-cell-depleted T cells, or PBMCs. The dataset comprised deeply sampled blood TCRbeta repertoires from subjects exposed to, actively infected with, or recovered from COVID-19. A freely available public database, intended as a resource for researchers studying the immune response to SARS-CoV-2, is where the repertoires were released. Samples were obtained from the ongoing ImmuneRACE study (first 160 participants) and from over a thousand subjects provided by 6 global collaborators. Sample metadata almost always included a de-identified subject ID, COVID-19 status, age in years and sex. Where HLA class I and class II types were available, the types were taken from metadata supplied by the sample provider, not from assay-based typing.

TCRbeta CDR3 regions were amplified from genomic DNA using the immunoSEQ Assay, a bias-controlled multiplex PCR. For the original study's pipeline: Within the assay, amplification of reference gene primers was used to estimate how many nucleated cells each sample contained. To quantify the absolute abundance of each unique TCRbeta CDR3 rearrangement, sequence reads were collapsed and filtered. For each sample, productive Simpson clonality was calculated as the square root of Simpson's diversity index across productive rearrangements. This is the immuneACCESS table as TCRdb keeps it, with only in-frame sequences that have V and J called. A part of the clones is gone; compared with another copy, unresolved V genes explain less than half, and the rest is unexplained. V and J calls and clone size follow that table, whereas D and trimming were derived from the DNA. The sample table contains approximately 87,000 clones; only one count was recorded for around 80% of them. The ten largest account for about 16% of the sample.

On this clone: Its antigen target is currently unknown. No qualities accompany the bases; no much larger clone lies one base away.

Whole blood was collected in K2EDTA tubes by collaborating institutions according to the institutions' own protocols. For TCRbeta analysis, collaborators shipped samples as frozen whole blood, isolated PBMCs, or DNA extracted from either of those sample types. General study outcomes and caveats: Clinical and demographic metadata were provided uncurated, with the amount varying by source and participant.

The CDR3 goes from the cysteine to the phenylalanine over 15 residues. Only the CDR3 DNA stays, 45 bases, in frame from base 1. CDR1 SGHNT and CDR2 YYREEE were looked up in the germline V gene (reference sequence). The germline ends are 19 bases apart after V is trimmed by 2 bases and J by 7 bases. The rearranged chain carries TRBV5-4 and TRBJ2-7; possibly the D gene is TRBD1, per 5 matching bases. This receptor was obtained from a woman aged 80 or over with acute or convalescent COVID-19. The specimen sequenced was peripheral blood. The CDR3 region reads CASSFSSTDSGEQYF. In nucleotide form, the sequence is TGTGCCAGCAGCTTCAGTTCGACAGATTCTGGGGAGCAGTACTTC.